The T cell receptor (beta chain) under discussion was sequenced for a study of beta chain features in type 1 diabetes. Study background: When patients were set against healthy donors, age, gender and cell yields were similar. Sorted cells from all samples, numbering 100 million to 120 million, were examined.

What was sequenced were expressed TCRB transcripts, since all of the isolated RNA had been reverse transcribed. Generated by immunoSEQ multiplex PCR, the TCRdb table keeps only in-frame clones and is missing some. The sample comprises about 660,000 clones, over 12% of which are singletons, and roughly 0.04% rests with the top ten. As concerns this clone: The target antigen is unknown.

The study, taken as a whole, reports: Researchers report that Type 1 diabetes patients had moderately but significantly shorter TCRB CDR3s across all four CD4+ subsets.

Sorting based on CD45RO/CCR7/CD25/CD127/CD95/CD27 separated CD4+ naive, central memory, regulatory and stem cell-like memory cells. Looked up from germline, CDR1 is MGHDK and CDR2 is SYGVNS. J was trimmed by 5 bases and V by 4 bases; bases with no gene match: 7. The CDR3 spans 15 residues. The sequence came from a man younger than 30 with type 1 diabetes. V and J are TRBV25-1 and TRBJ2-5; 10 nucleotides match TRBD2. Material: naive CD4+ T cells from blood. CDR3 in amino acids: CASSGVAGGGETQYF. The DNA of the CDR3 is TGTGCCAGCAGTGGGGTAGCGGGAGGCGGTGAGACCCAGTACTTC.